Reported below is one T cell receptor (beta chain). Clones were sequenced by immunoSEQ multiplex PCR, and TCRdb holds only the in-frame ones, with some missing. This sample carries 700,000 to 750,000 clones, roughly 88% of them seen once, and the ten largest clones take more than 0.01%. Germline assignment: CDR1 SGHRS and CDR2 YFSETQ. The CDR3 runs 19 residues. J lost 2 bases, V lost 0 bases, and 16 bases had no gene match. These data are taken from a study of shared T cell receptors in the human thymus. These data also featured in a second study, about human thymus T cells. That report adds: Thymus specimens were resections from corrective heart surgery. Highly overlapping thymic repertoires in unrelated individuals were reported by related research.

This clonotype was sampled from a girl under two years old with a congenital heart defect. This chain connects TRBV5-1 to TRBJ1-2, with 7 bases that match TRBD1. Specimen: thymocytes. CDR3 in amino acids: CASSLGSDREISGNYGYTF. In nucleotides, the CDR3 is TGCGCCAGCAGCTTGGGGTCCGACAGGGAGATATCTGGGAACTATGGCTACACCTTC. Full variable domain (rest looked up from reference TRBV5-1 and TRBJ1-2): KAGVTQTPRYLIKTRGQQVTLSCSPISGHRSVSWYQQTPGQGLQFLFEYFSETQRNKGNFPGRFSGRQFSNSRSEMNVSTLELGDSALYLCASSLGSDREISGNYGYTFGSGTRLTVV.